This TCR beta chain was identified in a study of T cell repertoires in cytomegalovirus infection. Study-wide context: The study used recently identified HLA-C-restricted and well-studied HLA-B-restricted CMV epitopes. Indications came from public TCR beta signatures; they pointed to CMV infection and to a matching HLA type. Study-wide results and limits: The ex vivo response was dominated by HLA-C-restricted CMV-specific TCR beta clonotypes. Cumulated frequencies of public TCR beta families served to identify carriers of CMV plus the relevant HLA.

In TCRdb, the reads were re-called with MiXCR into one record per CDR3 protein. The repertoire includes about 160,000 distinct CDR3 sequences, roughly a fifth of them detected once, and under 30% sits in the top ten. The CDR3 contains 11 residues. Germline V gene data show CDR1 as ENHRY and CDR2 as SYGVKD. Trimming took off 10 bases at V and 0 bases at J, with 7 bases between the two ends. This clonotype came up a few times. Antigen unknown. This sequence joins TRBV10-3 and TRBJ2-7; D not certain. The sample here was CD8+ T cells from cultured PBMCs, taken from culture after CMV antigen stimulation. The sequence was obtained from a human donor in good health (CMV status not recorded). Some clones in this sample may be carry-over from other donors' samples. The chain's CDR3 is CATSDSYEQYF. The CDR3 bases are TGTGCCACCTCAGACTCCTACGAGCAGTACTTC.